This is a list of T cell receptor beta chains from one sample in a study of blood T cell repertoires in COVID-19. Method: immunoSEQ multiplex PCR; TCRdb's copy keeps in-frame clones and lacks some. The sample carries about 68,000 clones, roughly nine tenths recorded once. The sequenced sample consisted of peripheral blood. These receptors originate from a man in his fifties or sixties with active COVID-19. The CDR3 runs from the conserved cysteine through the conserved F or W. The D gene is left open where the match is weak. Expanded clones get a size class; other rows say once, few or many, or leave the size out.

V	length	J	size	D	DNA	CDR3
TRBV30	15	TRBJ2-2	NA	NA	TGTGCCTGGCCCAGAATGGGGGGTAACACCGGGGAGCTGTTTTTT	CAWPRMGGNTGELFF
TRBV5-4	15	TRBJ2-7	NA	TRBD1	TGTGCCAGCAGACTTGGGACAGGGTCATCGCGAGAGCAGTACTTC	CASRLGTGSSREQYF
TRBV7-2	13	TRBJ1-6	NA	NA	TGTGCCAGCAGCTTAGATCTGAATTCACCCCTCCACTTT	CASSLDLNSPLHF
TRBV5-1	17	TRBJ2-5	NA	TRBD1	TGCGCCAGCAGCCCATTGACAGGGGGCGGAGGGAAAGAGACCCAGTACTTC	CASSPLTGGGGKETQYF
TRBV6-1	11	TRBJ1-1	NA	NA	TGTGCCAGCAGTGAGGGGGGTGAAGCTTTCTTT	CASSEGGEAFF
TRBV5-1	15	TRBJ2-1	NA	TRBD2	TGCGCCAGCAGCCTCACAGCGGGGGTCTGGAATGAGCAGTTCTTC	CASSLTAGVWNEQFF
TRBV5-1	16	TRBJ1-6	NA	TRBD1	TGCGCCAGCAGCTCAACCCGGGGACAGGGTGGTTCACCCCTCCACTTT	CASSSTRGQGGSPLHF
TRBV4-2	15	TRBJ1-6	NA	TRBD1	TGTGCCAGCAGCCAACAAACAGGGGAAGGTTCACCCCTCCACTTT	CASSQQTGEGSPLHF
TRBV5-6	16	TRBJ1-2	NA	NA	TGTGCCAGCAGCTACAGACAGTCCCGCGTTAGAATTTTTTACACCTTC	CASSYRQSRVRIFYTF
TRBV5-1	15	TRBJ2-5	NA	TRBD2	TGCGCCAGCAGTCAAGGACTAGGGCCAGAAGAGACCCAGTACTTC	CASSQGLGPEETQYF
TRBV18	13	TRBJ1-2	NA	TRBD1	TGTGCCAGCACTCAGGGGACAGACTATGGCTACACCTTC	CASTQGTDYGYTF
TRBV18	15	TRBJ1-5	NA	TRBD1	TGTGCCAGCTCACCGACTGGACAGGGGGTTCAGCCCCAGCATTTT	CASSPTGQGVQPQHF
TRBV19	14	TRBJ2-1	NA	TRBD1	TGTGCCAGTAAAGGGACAGGGAACTACAATGAGCAGTTCTTC	CASKGTGNYNEQFF
TRBV19	14	TRBJ2-7	NA	TRBD1	TGTGCCAGTAGTAGGGCAGGGGGCAAGTACGAGCAGTACTTC	CASSRAGGKYEQYF
TRBV5-1	14	TRBJ2-2	NA	NA	TGCGCCAGCAGCTTGGGAGGGGGCACCGGGGAGCTGTTTTTT	CASSLGGGTGELFF
TRBV27	15	TRBJ1-2	NA	NA	TGTGCCAGCAGGACCCAGTCTAGAGGTGGCTATGGCTACACCTTC	CASRTQSRGGYGYTF
TRBV4-1	16	TRBJ2-2	once	NA	TGCGCCAGCAGCCACCCGGGGGCAGGGGGAACCGGGGAGCTGTTTTTT	CASSHPGAGGTGELFF
TRBV7-8	15	TRBJ1-2	NA	NA	TGTGCCAGCAGCTTAGTGGGGGGATACGGGGATGGCTACACCTTC	CASSLVGGYGDGYTF
TRBV4-1	17	TRBJ2-3	NA	NA	TGCGCCAGCAGCCAAGTCCAATCCCCAGGTTCCACAGATACGCAGTATTTT	CASSQVQSPGSTDTQYF
TRBV7-2	13	TRBJ2-7	NA	NA	TGTGCCAGCAGCTTTTACGGGGGTCGCGAGCAGTACTTC	CASSFYGGREQYF
TRBV6-5	15	TRBJ2-1	once	TRBD1	TGTGCCAGCAGTCGAGGGACAGGGGGTACAAATGAGCAGTTCTTC	CASSRGTGGTNEQFF
TRBV7-2	17	TRBJ2-3	NA	TRBD2	TGTGCCAGCAGCTTAGAAGTTGGGGGACTAGCCACAGATACGCAGTATTTT	CASSLEVGGLATDTQYF
TRBV19	15	TRBJ2-3	NA	NA	TGTGCCAGTAGCACCCCCGGTCCCAGCACAGATACGCAGTATTTT	CASSTPGPSTDTQYF
TRBV18	17	TRBJ2-7	NA	NA	TGTGCCAGCTCACCGCAGTTTCCGGCAGGACTAACCTACGAGCAGTACTTC	CASSPQFPAGLTYEQYF
TRBV19	14	TRBJ2-3	once	NA	TGTGCCAGTAGTATAGGGAGTTACACAGATACGCAGTATTTT	CASSIGSYTDTQYF
TRBV5-4	14	TRBJ2-7	NA	TRBD1	TGTGCCAGCAGCTTACAAGCACACAGGGGCGAGCAGTACTTC	CASSLQAHRGEQYF
TRBV5-6	15	TRBJ2-7	NA	NA	TGTGCCAGCAGCGGGGGCAGGGTGGGCTCCTACGAGCAGTACTTC	CASSGGRVGSYEQYF
TRBV18	13	TRBJ2-7	once	TRBD1	TGTGCCAGCTCCCGGGACAGATCCTACGAGCAGTACTTC	CASSRDRSYEQYF
TRBV6-5	15	TRBJ2-7	NA	TRBD1	TGTGCCAGCAGCCTCGGGACAGGGGGATCAAGGGAGCAGTACTTC	CASSLGTGGSREQYF
TRBV18	13	TRBJ2-7	NA	NA	TGTGCCAGCTCACCTGCGGAATTTTACGAGCAGTACTTC	CASSPAEFYEQYF
TRBV27	13	TRBJ2-7	NA	NA	TGTGCCAGCAGCCCGGGACAATCCTACGAGCAGTACTTC	CASSPGQSYEQYF
TRBV29-1	14	TRBJ1-2	NA	TRBD1	TGCAGCGTTGCCCGGACAGGTTCCTACTATGGCTACACCTTC	CSVARTGSYYGYTF
TRBV7-8	15	TRBJ2-7	NA	TRBD1	TGTGCCAGCAGCTCAGCCGGGACAGGGCCCTACGAGCAGTACTTC	CASSSAGTGPYEQYF
TRBV5-1	14	TRBJ2-7	few	TRBD2	TGCGCCAGCAGCGACCCGGGACTACCCTACGAGCAGTACTTC	CASSDPGLPYEQYF